This T cell receptor (beta chain) emerged from a study of memory CD4+ T cells and cytomegalovirus serostatus. Points from the study as a whole: Repertoires predicted CMV serostatus with median bootstrapped AUC of approximately 0.95. 67 of 164 known CMV-associated TCRbeta sequences appeared in CD4+ memory.

CDR1 is GTSNPN and CDR2 is SVGIG in the germline V gene (reference sequence). V lost 2 bases to trimming and J lost 5 bases, with 6 bases between them. The CDR3 runs to 12 residues. In the authors' workflow: After removing out-of-frame reads, under 2.5 million distinct TCRbeta sequences remained. The protocol was immunoSEQ multiplex PCR, while the TCRdb copy is restricted to in-frame clones and leaves out a portion. V, J and clone size are taken as reported in that table, and D and trimming were inferred from the DNA itself. The sample has about 40,000 clones; 78% are singletons. Single viable CD3+CD4+CD8-CD45RO+ cells were sorted as the memory CD4+ T cells. Regarding this clone: Its antigen is unknown.

The clonotype comes from an adult in good health and CMV-seronegative. Source material: memory CD4+ T cells from blood. The chain links TRBV30 to TRBJ1-4; unclear D gene. Here the CDR3 reads CAWSFWNEKLFF. In DNA form, the CDR3 reads TGTGCCTGGAGTTTTTGGAATGAAAAACTGTTTTTT.